These 14 T cell receptor beta chains originate from one sample sequenced in a study of spatial heterogeneity in lung cancer. TCRdb independently ran MiXCR on the 5' RACE reads; one entry per CDR3 protein. The sample yields tens of thousands of distinct CDR3 sequences, approximately 12% seen once. Time point noted: sample taken at primary tumor resection. Whole RNA, isolated from tumor, nontumor lung or frozen PBMC, was sequenced without prior sorting. The sequencing here drew on PBMCs, taken at surgery. These receptors came from a female donor with early-stage non-small cell lung cancer.

The CDR3 bases are TGTGCCAGCAGCTTAGACCCAGCGGGGGTGAATGAGCAGTTCTTC. Encoded protein: CASSLDPAGVNEQFF. The chain couples TRBV7-6 to TRBJ2-1, with TRBD2 identical over 8 bases. Germline V gene data show CDR1 as SGHVS and CDR2 as FNYEAQ. The CDR3 has 15 amino acids. V shed 1 base, J shed 7 bases, and the junction held 6 bases outside the gene matches.

The chain combines TRBV12-3 or TRBV12-4 with TRBJ2-7; D not resolved. Deletions cut 3 bases from V and 0 bases from J, with 9 bases between. The CDR3 sequence is 14 residues long. The CDR3 bases are TGTGCCAGCAGTTTCGAGCAGAGCTCCTACGAGCAGTACTTC. Protein sequence: CASSFEQSSYEQYF.

The sample holds a few counts of this clonotype. The chain combines TRBV5-1 with TRBJ2-7; a weak D match, TRBD1 (5 bases). The V end lost 4 bases, the J end lost 0 bases, and 11 bases lay between the germline ends. Germline CDR1 reads SGHRS; CDR2 reads YFSETQ. The CDR3 length is 14 residues. The CDR3 nucleotides are TGCGCCAGCAGCATAGACAGTTACTCCTACGAGCAGTACTTC. It specifies CASSIDSYSYEQYF. Full variable domain (outside the CDR3, taken from reference TRBV5-1 and TRBJ2-7): KAGVTQTPRYLIKTRGQQVTLSCSPISGHRSVSWYQQTPGQGLQFLFEYFSETQRNKGNFPGRFSGRQFSNSRSEMNVSTLELGDSALYLCASSIDSYSYEQYFGPGTRLTVT.

In this sample, this clonotype turned up a few times. This sequence joins TRBV21-1 and TRBJ2-2; TRBD1 was called by the table and not checked on the DNA. TRBV21-1 is described as a pseudogene. This CDR3 contains 17 residues. The CDR3: CASSSPGAQGPWGELFF. The CDR3 DNA follows: TGTGCCAGCAGCTCCCCCGGGGCACAGGGTCCATGGGGGGAGCTGTTTTTT.

V and J are TRBV6-2 or TRBV6-3 and TRBJ1-5; a possible D gene is TRBD1 (6 bases). The V gene's germline CDR1 is MNHEY and CDR2 SVGEGT. This CDR3 comprises 15 residues. The V end was cut by 2 bases, the J end by 5 bases, with 13 bases between. CDR3 amino acids: CASSYLRDTDQPQHF. The CDR3 nucleotides read TGTGCCAGCAGTTACCTCCGGGACACCGATCAGCCCCAGCATTTT.

This clonotype is a singleton in its sample. This rearrangement joins TRBV29-1 to TRBJ2-3; tentative D call: TRBD1 (5 bases). Trimming cost V 6 bases and J 0 bases, with 16 bases left between them. Germline CDR1 SQVTM, CDR2 ANQGSEA. The CDR3 extends over 15 amino acids. CDR3 in amino acids: CSVGIWRQSTDTQYF. Written as DNA, the CDR3 is TGCAGCGTGGGGATTTGGCGACAGAGCACAGATACGCAGTATTTT.

There are a few counts of this clonotype. The chain couples TRBV2 to TRBJ1-5, with D hard to call. V lost 6 bases and J 0 bases, leaving 9 bases between the germline ends. The CDR3 runs to 14 residues. CDR1 is SNHLY, CDR2 FYNNEI, per germline. CDR3 sequence (DNA): TGTGCCAGCAGAAGGGCAGCTAGCAATCAGCCCCAGCATTTT. Translation: CASRRAASNQPQHF.

This clonotype was recorded only once. Sequence at one end of the junction differs from germline and may be a read error. The chain links TRBV4-2 to TRBJ1-6, with 7 positions matching TRBD1. The CDR3 runs to 17 residues. In germline, CDR1 is LGHNA, CDR2 YNFKEQ. The CDR3 DNA is TGTGCCAGCAGCCAAGTGGGACAGAGCTCCTATAATTCACCCCTCAACTTT. Amino acid sequence: CASSQVGQSSYNSPLNF.

The chain is built from TRBV7-2 and TRBJ2-2; D perhaps matches TRBD1 (5 bases). The CDR3 totals 15 residues. The germline V gene has CDR1 SGHTA and CDR2 FQGNSA. V lost 1 base, J lost 2 bases, and 8 bases lay in between. The CDR3 bases are TGTGCCAGCAGCTTAGATCAGGGAAACACCGGGGAGCTGTTTTTT. Its protein is CASSLDQGNTGELFF.

This clonotype showed up just a few times. The chain uses TRBV28 and TRBJ1-5; TRBD1 is a possible D gene (6 bases). The CDR3 has 17 amino acids. From germline, CDR1 is MDHEN and CDR2 SYDVKM. Trimming removed 3 bases from V and 0 bases from J, with 15 bases in between. CDR3 sequence: CASSFRGQLGSNQPQHF. In nucleotides, the CDR3 is TGTGCCAGCAGTTTTCGCGGACAGTTGGGTAGCAATCAGCCCCAGCATTTT.

This clonotype was seen more than once but under ten times. J is TRBJ1-2 and V is TRBV20-1, with TRBD1 matching 10 bases. CDR1 and CDR2 (germline): DFQATT, SNEGSKA (reference sequence). The length of the CDR3 is 14 residues. The junction had 9 bases not matched to a gene; V was cut back by 5 bases and J by 6 bases. CDR3 nucleotides: TGCAGTGCTCCCCATAGTGGGACAGGGGATGGCTACACCTTC. This codes for CSAPHSGTGDGYTF.

A few counts support this clonotype. The V gene is TRBV5-5, the J gene TRBJ2-2, with D uncertain. The V end was cut by 0 bases, the J end by 1 base, with 7 bases between. Per germline, CDR1 SGHKS and CDR2 YYEKEE (reference sequence). This CDR3 contains 15 residues. CDR3 loop: CASSLGRMNTGELFF. The CDR3 nucleotides read TGTGCCAGCAGCTTGGGACGGATGAACACCGGGGAGCTGTTTTTT.

This clonotype was picked up many times. This chain connects TRBV7-2 to TRBJ2-2; D may be TRBD1 (6 bases). This CDR3 spans 16 amino acids. Looked up from germline, CDR1 is SGHTA and CDR2 is FQGNSA. Trimming removed 6 bases from V and 0 bases from J, with 14 bases in between. This CDR3 is CASRGNWDTNTGELFF. The DNA of the CDR3 is TGTGCCAGCAGAGGGAATTGGGACACGAACACCGGGGAGCTGTTTTTT.

The table lists this clonotype with a few counts. The chain recombines TRBV9 with TRBJ2-2; no firm D call. The CDR3 runs 14 residues. Per the germline V gene, CDR1 is SGDLS and CDR2 is YYNGEE. V shed 1 base and J shed 5 bases, with 9 bases lying between them. The CDR3 sequence is CASSVTTETGELFF. The CDR3 DNA reads TGTGCCAGCAGCGTAACTACAGAAACCGGGGAGCTGTTTTTT.